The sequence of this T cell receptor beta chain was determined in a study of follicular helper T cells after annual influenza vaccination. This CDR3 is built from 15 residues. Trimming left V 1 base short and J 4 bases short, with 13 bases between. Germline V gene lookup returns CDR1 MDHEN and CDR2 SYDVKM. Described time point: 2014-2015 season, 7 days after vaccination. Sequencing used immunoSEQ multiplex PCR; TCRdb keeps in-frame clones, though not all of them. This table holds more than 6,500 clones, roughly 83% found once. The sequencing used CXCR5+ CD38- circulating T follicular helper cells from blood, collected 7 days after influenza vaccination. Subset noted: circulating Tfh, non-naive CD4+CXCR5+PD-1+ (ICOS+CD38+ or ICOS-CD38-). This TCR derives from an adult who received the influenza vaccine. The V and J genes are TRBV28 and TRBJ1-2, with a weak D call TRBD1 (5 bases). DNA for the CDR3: TGTGCCAGCAGTTTATCGCAGGGCCGCCTCTATGGCTACACCTTC. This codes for CASSLSQGRLYGYTF.